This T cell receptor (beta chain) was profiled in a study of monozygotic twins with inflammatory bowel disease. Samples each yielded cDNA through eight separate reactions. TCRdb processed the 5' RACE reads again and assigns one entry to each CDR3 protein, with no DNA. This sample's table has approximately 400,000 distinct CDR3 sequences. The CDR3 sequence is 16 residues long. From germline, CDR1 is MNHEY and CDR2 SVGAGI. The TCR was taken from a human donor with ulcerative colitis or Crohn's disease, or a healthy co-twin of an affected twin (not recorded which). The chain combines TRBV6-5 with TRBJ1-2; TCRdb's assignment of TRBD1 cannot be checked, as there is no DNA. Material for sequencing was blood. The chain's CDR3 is CASSYSIGGIGYGYTF.